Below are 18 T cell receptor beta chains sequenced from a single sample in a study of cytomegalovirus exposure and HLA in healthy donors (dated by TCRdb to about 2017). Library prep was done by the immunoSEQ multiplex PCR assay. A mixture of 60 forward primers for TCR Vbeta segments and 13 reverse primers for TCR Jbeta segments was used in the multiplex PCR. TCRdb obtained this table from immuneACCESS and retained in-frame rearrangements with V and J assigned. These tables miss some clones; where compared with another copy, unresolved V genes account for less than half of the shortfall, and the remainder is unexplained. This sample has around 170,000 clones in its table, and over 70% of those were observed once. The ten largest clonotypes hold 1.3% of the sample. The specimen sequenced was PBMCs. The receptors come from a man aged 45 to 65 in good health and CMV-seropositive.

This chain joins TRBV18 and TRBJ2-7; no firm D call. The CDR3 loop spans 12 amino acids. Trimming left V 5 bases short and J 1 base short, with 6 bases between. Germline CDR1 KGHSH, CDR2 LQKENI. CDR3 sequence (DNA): TGTGCCAGCTCAGCAGAATCCTACGAGCAGTACTTC. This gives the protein CASSAESYEQYF.

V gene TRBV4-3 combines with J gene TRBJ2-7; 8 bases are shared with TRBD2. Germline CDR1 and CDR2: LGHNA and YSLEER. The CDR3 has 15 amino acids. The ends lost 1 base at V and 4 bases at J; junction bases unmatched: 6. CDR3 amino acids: CASSQVSSGNYEQYF. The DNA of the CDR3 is TGCGCCAGCAGCCAAGTCAGTAGCGGGAATTACGAGCAGTACTTC.

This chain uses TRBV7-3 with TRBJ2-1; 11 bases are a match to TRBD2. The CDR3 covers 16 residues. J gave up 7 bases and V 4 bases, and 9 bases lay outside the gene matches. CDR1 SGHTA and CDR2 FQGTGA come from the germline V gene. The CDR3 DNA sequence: TGTGCCAGCAGCTCCCACCTAGCGGGAGGATTTAATGAGCAGTTCTTC. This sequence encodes CASSSHLAGGFNEQFF. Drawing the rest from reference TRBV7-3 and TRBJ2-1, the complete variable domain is GAGVSQTPSNKVTEKGKYVELRCDPISGHTALYWYRQSLGQGPEFLIYFQGTGAADDSGLPNDRFFAVRPEGSVSTLKIQRTERGDSAVYLCASSSHLAGGFNEQFFGPGTRLTVL.

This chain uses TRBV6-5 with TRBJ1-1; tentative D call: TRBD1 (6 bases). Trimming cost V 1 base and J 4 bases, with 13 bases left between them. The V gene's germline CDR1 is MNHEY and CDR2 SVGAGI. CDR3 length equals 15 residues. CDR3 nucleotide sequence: TGTGCCAGCAGTTACTTAAACAGGGTAGGCACTGAAGCTTTCTTT. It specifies CASSYLNRVGTEAFF.

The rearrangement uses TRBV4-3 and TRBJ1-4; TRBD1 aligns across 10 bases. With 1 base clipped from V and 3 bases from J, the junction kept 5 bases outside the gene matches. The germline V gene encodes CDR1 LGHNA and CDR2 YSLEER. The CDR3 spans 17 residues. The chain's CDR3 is CASSQATGGSSNEKLFF. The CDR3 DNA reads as TGCGCCAGCAGCCAAGCGACAGGGGGCTCTTCTAATGAAAAACTGTTTTTT.

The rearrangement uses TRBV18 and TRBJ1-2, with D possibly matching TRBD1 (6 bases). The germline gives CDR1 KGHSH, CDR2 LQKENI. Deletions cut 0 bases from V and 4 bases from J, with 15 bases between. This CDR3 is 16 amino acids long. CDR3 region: CASSPPPRGHSYGYTF. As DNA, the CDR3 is TGTGCCAGCTCACCACCGCCGAGGGGACACTCCTATGGCTACACCTTC.

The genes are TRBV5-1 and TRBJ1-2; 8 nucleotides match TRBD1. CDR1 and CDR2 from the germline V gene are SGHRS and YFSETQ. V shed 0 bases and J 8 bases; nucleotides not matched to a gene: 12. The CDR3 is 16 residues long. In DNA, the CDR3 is TGCGCCAGCAGCTTGGCCCCTACCCGACAGGGGAAGGGCTACACCTTC. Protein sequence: CASSLAPTRQGKGYTF.

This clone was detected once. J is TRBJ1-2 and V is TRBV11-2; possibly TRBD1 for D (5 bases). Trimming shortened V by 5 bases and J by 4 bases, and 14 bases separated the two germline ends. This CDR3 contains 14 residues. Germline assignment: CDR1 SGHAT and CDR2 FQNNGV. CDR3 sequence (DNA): TGTGCCAGCAGCGGGGGAGGGCAGTCCTATGGCTACACCTTC. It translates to CASSGGGQSYGYTF.

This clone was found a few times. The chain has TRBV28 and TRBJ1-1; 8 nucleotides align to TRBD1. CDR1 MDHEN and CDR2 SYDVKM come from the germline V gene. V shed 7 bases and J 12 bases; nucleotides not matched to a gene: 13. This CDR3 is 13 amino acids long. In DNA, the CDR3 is TGTGCCAGCACCGCCTGGCAGGGGGCGCCGTCTTTCTTT. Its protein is CASTAWQGAPSFF.

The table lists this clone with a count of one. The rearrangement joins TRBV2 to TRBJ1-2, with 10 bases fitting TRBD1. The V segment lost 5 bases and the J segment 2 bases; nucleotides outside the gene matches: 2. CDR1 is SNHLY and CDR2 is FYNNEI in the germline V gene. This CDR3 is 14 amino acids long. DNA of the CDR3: TGTGCCAGCAGTCTGGACAGGGGGAACTATGGCTACACCTTC. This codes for CASSLDRGNYGYTF.

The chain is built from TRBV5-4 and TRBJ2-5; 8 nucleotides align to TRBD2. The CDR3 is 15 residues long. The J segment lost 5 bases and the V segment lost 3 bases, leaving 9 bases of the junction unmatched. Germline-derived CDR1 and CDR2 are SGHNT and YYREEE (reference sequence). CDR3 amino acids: CASSSDGGAGETQYF. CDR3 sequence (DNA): TGTGCCAGCAGCTCTGACGGGGGGGCGGGTGAGACCCAGTACTTC.

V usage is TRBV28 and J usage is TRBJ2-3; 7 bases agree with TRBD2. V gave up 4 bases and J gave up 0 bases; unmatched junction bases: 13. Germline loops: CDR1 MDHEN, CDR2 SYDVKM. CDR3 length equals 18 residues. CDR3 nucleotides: TGTGCCAGCAGTTCCCCCATCGGGGTAGCGGGTAGCACAGATACGCAGTATTTT. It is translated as CASSSPIGVAGSTDTQYF. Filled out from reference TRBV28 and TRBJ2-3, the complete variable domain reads DVKVTQSSRYLVKRTGEKVFLECVQDMDHENMFWYRQDPGLGLRLIYFSYDVKMKEKGDIPEGYSVSREKKERFSLILESASTNQTSMYLCASSSPIGVAGSTDTQYFGPGTRLTVL.

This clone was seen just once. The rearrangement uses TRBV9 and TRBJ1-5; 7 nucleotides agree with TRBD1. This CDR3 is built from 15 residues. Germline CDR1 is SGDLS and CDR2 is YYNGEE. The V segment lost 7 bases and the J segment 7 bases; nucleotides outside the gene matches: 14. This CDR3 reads CASSPTAGGHQPQHF. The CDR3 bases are TGTGCCAGCTCCCCTACGGCAGGGGGTCACCAGCCCCAGCATTTT. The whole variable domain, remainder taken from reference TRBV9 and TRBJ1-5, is DSGVTQTPKHLITATGQRVTLRCSPRSGDLSVYWYQQSLDQGLQFLIQYYNGEERAKGNILERFSAQQFPDLHSELNLSSLELGDSALYFCASSPTAGGHQPQHFGDGTRLSIL.

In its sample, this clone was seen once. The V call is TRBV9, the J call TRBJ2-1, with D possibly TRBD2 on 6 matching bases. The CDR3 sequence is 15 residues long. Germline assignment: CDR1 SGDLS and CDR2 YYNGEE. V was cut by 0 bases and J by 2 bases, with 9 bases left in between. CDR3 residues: CASSVGSGAYNEQFF. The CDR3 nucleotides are TGTGCCAGCAGCGTAGGGTCGGGGGCCTACAATGAGCAGTTCTTC.

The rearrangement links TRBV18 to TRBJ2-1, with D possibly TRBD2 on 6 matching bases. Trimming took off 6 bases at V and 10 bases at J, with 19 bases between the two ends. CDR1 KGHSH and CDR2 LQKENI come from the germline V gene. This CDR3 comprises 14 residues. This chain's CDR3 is CASSPRDSWGEQFF. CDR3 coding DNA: TGTGCCAGCTCCCCTAGGGACTCGTGGGGGGAGCAGTTCTTC.

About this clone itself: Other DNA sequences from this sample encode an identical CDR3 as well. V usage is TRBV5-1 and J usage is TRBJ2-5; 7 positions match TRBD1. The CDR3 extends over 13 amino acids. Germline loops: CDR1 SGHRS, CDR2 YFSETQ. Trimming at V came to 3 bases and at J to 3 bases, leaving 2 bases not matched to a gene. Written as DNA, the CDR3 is TGCGCCAGCAGCTCAACAGGGGAAGAGACCCAGTACTTC. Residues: CASSSTGEETQYF.

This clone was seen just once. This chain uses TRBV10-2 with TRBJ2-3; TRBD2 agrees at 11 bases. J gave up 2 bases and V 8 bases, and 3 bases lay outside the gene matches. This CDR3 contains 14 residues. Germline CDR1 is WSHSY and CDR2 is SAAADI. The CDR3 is CASGLAGSTDTQYF. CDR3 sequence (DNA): TGCGCCAGCGGACTAGCGGGTTCCACAGATACGCAGTATTTT.

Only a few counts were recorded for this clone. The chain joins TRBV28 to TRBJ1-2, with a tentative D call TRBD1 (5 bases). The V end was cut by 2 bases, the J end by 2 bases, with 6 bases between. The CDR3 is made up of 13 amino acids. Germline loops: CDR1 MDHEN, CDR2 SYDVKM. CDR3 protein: CASSLGGNYGYTF. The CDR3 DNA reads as TGTGCCAGCAGTTTAGGGGGGAACTATGGCTACACCTTC.